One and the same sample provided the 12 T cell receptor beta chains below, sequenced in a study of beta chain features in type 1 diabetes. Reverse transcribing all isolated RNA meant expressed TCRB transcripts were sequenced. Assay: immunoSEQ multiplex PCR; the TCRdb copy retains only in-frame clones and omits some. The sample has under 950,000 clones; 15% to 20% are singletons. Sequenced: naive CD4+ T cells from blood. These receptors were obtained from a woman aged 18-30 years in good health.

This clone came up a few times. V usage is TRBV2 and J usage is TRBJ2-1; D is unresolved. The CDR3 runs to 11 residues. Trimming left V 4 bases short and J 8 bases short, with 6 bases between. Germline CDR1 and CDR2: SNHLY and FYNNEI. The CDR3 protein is CASSVVYEQFF. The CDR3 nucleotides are TGTGCCAGCAGTGTAGTCTATGAGCAGTTCTTC.

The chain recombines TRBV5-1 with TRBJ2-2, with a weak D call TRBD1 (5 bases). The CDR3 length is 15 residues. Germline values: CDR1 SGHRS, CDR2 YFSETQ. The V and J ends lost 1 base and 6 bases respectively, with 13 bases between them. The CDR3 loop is CASSLTQGMSGELFF. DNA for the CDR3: TGCGCCAGCAGCTTGACGCAGGGTATGTCCGGGGAGCTGTTTTTT.

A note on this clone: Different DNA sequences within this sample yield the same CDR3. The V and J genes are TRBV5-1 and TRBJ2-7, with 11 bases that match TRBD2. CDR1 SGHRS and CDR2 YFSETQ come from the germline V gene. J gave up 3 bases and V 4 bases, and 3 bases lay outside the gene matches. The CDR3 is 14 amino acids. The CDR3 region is CASSPTSGSYEQYF. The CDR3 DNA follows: TGCGCCAGCAGCCCTACTAGCGGGAGCTACGAGCAGTACTTC.

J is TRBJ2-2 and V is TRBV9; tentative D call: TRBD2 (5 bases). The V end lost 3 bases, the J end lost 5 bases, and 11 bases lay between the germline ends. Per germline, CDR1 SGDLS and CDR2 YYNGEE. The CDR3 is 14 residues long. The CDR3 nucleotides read TGTGCCAGCAGCGCCAACCCGGGGACCGGGGAGCTGTTTTTT. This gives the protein CASSANPGTGELFF. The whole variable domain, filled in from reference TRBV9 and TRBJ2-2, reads DSGVTQTPKHLITATGQRVTLRCSPRSGDLSVYWYQQSLDQGLQFLIQYYNGEERAKGNILERFSAQQFPDLHSELNLSSLELGDSALYFCASSANPGTGELFFGEGSRLTVL.

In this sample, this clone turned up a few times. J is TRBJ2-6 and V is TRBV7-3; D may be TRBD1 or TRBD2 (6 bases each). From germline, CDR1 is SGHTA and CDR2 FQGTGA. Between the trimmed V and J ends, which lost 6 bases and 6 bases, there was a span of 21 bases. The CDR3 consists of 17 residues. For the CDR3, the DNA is TGTGCCAGCAGAAAGGGGGGACCTCCTCTTAAGGCCAACGTCCTGACTTTC. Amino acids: CASRKGGPPLKANVLTF.

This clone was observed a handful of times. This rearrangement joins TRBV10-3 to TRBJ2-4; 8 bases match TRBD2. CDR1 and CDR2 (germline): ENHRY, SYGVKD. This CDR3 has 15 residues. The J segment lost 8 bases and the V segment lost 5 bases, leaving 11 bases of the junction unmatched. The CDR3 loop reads CAISPGGRETDIQYF. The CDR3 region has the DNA TGTGCCATCAGTCCGGGGGGGCGGGAGACGGACATTCAGTACTTC.

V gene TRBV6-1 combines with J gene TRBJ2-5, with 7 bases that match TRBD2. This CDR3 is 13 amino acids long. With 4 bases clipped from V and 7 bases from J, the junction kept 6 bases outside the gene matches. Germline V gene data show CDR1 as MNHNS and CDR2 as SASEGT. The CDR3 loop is CASSGAGAWTQYF. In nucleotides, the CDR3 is TGTGCCAGCAGTGGGGCGGGAGCGTGGACCCAGTACTTC.

The CDR3 sequence: CASMTTNTGELFF. In nucleotides, the CDR3 is TGTGCCAGCATGACCACGAACACCGGGGAGCTGTTTTTT. The V and J genes are TRBV27 and TRBJ2-2, with no clear D. The CDR3 runs to 13 residues. Trimming took off 7 bases at V and 0 bases at J, with 6 bases between the two ends. Germline loops: CDR1 MNHEY, CDR2 SMNVEV (reference sequence).

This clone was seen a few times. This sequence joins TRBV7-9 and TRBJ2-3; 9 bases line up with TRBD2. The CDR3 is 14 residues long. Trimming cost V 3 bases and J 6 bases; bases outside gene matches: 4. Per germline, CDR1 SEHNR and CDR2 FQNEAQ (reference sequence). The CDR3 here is CASSFSGSGDTQYF. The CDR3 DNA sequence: TGTGCCAGCAGCTTTAGCGGGAGTGGGGATACGCAGTATTTT.

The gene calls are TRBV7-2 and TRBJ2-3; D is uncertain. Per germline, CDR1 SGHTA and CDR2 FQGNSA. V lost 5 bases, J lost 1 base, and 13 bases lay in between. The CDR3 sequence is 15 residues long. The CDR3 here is CASSQTAGGTDTQYF. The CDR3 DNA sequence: TGTGCCAGCAGCCAAACGGCTGGGGGCACAGATACGCAGTATTTT.

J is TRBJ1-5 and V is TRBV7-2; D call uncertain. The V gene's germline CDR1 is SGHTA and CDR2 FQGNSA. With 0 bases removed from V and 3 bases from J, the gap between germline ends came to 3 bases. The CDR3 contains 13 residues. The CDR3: CASSLAYNQPQHF. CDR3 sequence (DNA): TGTGCCAGCAGCTTAGCGTACAATCAGCCCCAGCATTTT.

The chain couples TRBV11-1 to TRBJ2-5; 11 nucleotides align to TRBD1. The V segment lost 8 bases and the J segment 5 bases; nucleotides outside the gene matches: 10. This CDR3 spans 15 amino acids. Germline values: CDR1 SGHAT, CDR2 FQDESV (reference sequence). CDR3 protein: CASGSGTGGTETQYF. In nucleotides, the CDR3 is TGTGCCAGCGGAAGCGGGACAGGGGGGACGGAGACCCAGTACTTC.